Listed below are T cell receptor beta chains from one sample, sequenced in a study of blood T cell repertoires in COVID-19. Profiled with immunoSEQ multiplex PCR; TCRdb holds only in-frame clones, not every one. The table includes a few hundred thousand clones, 90% detected once. The specimen sequenced was PBMCs or T cells enriched from blood (not recorded which). These receptor sequences come from a man aged 30 to 39 who had recovered from COVID-19. CDR3s include the opening cysteine and the closing phenylalanine or tryptophan. The D gene is left open where the match is weak. Part of the rows lack a size; the others show once, few, many or a class for expanded clones.

abundance	j_gene	d_gene	v_gene	CDR3nt	CDR3aa
-	TRBJ1-3	-	TRBV7-2	TGTGCCAGCAGCTTAGCGGCGGAGGGAAACACCATATATTTT	CASSLAAEGNTIYF
-	TRBJ1-4	TRBD1	TRBV27	TGTGCCAGCCGCAGACAGGGGGCTAATGAAAAACTGTTTTTT	CASRRQGANEKLFF
-	TRBJ2-7	-	TRBV23-1	TGCGCCAGCAGTCCCGACAGCTTAACCTACGAGCAGTACTTC	CASSPDSLTYEQYF
-	TRBJ1-1	-	TRBV6-5	TGTGCCAGCAGCCTGGGGCATGGGGCTGAAGCTTTCTTT	CASSLGHGAEAFF
-	TRBJ1-5	-	TRBV30	TGTGCCTGGAGTGCCTCTTTCGATCAGCCCCAGCATTTT	CAWSASFDQPQHF
-	TRBJ2-2	TRBD2	TRBV6-6	TGTGCCAGCAGTGCGGGAGAAACCGGGGAGCTGTTTTTT	CASSAGETGELFF
-	TRBJ2-7	TRBD1	TRBV27	TGTGCCAGCGGCGAATTCCGGGACAGCTTCTACGAGCAGTACTTC	CASGEFRDSFYEQYF
once	TRBJ1-2	-	TRBV5-1	TGCGCCAGCAGCTGGGGAGGTATGAATGGCTACACCTTC	CASSWGGMNGYTF
-	TRBJ1-1	-	TRBV12-3/TRBV12-4	TGTGCCAGCAGTTCTGCCGGGGAAGCTTTCTTT	CASSSAGEAFF
-	TRBJ2-2	TRBD2	TRBV19	TGTGCCAGTAGCCTAGCGGGAGGGAACACCGGGGAGCTGTTTTTT	CASSLAGGNTGELFF
-	TRBJ1-2	-	TRBV27	TGTGCCAGCAGTTTATCTTCAGGGAATAACTATGGCTACACCTTC	CASSLSSGNNYGYTF
-	TRBJ2-1	TRBD2	TRBV4-1	TGCGCCAGCAGCCTCCGGACTAGCGGGGGGGAACGCGAGCAGTTCTTC	CASSLRTSGGEREQFF
-	TRBJ1-5	TRBD1	TRBV27	TGTGCCAGCAGCCGGACAGGGTCGCAGCCCCAGCATTTT	CASSRTGSQPQHF
-	TRBJ1-6	-	TRBV7-7	TGTGCCAGCAGCTTAGTAAACCCCTCGAGCTCCTATAATTCACCCCTCCACTTT	CASSLVNPSSSYNSPLHF
-	TRBJ2-5	-	TRBV6-2/TRBV6-3	TGTGCCAGCAGTTACAGTGGGGAGGGGGTTATGGAGACCCAGTACTTC	CASSYSGEGVMETQYF
-	TRBJ1-2	TRBD1	TRBV18	TGTGCCAGCTCACCGGACAGGGGCGCCGTTGGCTACACCTTC	CASSPDRGAVGYTF
-	TRBJ2-2	-	TRBV27	TGTGCCAGCAGTCCCATTTCGAACACCGGGGAGCTGTTTTTT	CASSPISNTGELFF
-	TRBJ2-3	TRBD1	TRBV5-1	TGCGCCAGCAGCTCAGGGGGCACCCCAGATACGCAGTATTTT	CASSSGGTPDTQYF
-	TRBJ1-3	-	TRBV30	TGTGCCTGGATTGACAGACCCTCTGGAAACACCATATATTTT	CAWIDRPSGNTIYF
once	TRBJ2-3	TRBD2	TRBV9	TGTGCCAGCAGCTCCCCAGGAGCGGGAGTCGGGGATACGCAGTATTTT	CASSSPGAGVGDTQYF
-	TRBJ1-1	-	TRBV28	TGTGCCAGCAGTTTAGGAAGTGCAGGGGTGAACACTGAAGCTTTCTTT	CASSLGSAGVNTEAFF
-	TRBJ2-1	TRBD2	TRBV19	TGTGCCAGTAGTACAGGTACCGGATGGCGGGGGGACACCTACAATGAGCAGTTCTTC	CASSTGTGWRGDTYNEQFF
-	TRBJ2-7	-	TRBV6-5	TGTGCCAGCAGTCGGGGACAAACCTACGAGCAGTACTTC	CASSRGQTYEQYF
-	TRBJ1-2	-	TRBV9	TGTGCCAGCAGCCCCGACACCTATGGCTACACCTTC	CASSPDTYGYTF
-	TRBJ2-7	TRBD2	TRBV7-2	TGTGCCAGCAGTCTAAGCGGGAGCTACGAGCAGTACTTC	CASSLSGSYEQYF
-	TRBJ2-7	-	TRBV30	TGTGCCTGGAGCGTCGGGGACTACGAGCAGTACTTC	CAWSVGDYEQYF
-	TRBJ1-5	-	TRBV20-1	TGCAGTGCTAGTTTGGGGGCTAATCATCAGCCCCAGCATTTT	CSASLGANHQPQHF
-	TRBJ2-3	-	TRBV19	TGTGCCAGTTTGGGAGGAGCCCTCACAGATACGCAGTATTTT	CASLGGALTDTQYF
-	TRBJ2-2	-	TRBV27	TGTGCCAGCAGTTCTGTCTTCAACACCGGGGAGCTGTTTTTT	CASSSVFNTGELFF
-	TRBJ1-1	-	TRBV6-5	TGTGCCAGCAGGGCAAACACTGAAGCTTTCTTT	CASRANTEAFF
-	TRBJ2-5	-	TRBV10-2	TGCGCCAGCAGTGAGTTCAGGGTGGGAGAGACCCAGTACTTC	CASSEFRVGETQYF
-	TRBJ1-1	TRBD1	TRBV6-5	TGTGCCAGCAGTCACAAGACAGGGGCCAACACTGAAGCTTTCTTT	CASSHKTGANTEAFF
-	TRBJ2-1	TRBD2	TRBV29-1	TGCAGCGCTAGGACTAGCGGGACCCCCCCCTACAATGAGCAGTTCTTC	CSARTSGTPPYNEQFF
-	TRBJ1-2	-	TRBV3-1/TRBV3-2	TGTGCCAGCAGCCAAGATTTAGGGGACTATGGCTACACCTTC	CASSQDLGDYGYTF
once	TRBJ1-2	-	TRBV7-2	TGTGCCAGCAGCTTAGAATTAAATGGCTACACCTTC	CASSLELNGYTF
-	TRBJ2-2	-	TRBV6-2/TRBV6-3	TGTGCCAGCAGTTCGCGGGACTCCAATTTGCGCGGGGAGCTGTTTTTT	CASSSRDSNLRGELFF
-	TRBJ2-2	-	TRBV4-1	TGCGCCAGCAGCCAAGACCTGCGATCCGAGAACACCGGGGAGCTGTTTTTT	CASSQDLRSENTGELFF
-	TRBJ1-2	-	TRBV4-3	TGCGCCAGCAGCCAAGATTTCTCCAGGGAGGGCGGCTACACCTTC	CASSQDFSREGGYTF
-	TRBJ2-1	TRBD2	TRBV7-9	TGTGCCAGCAGCGTAGGTAGCGGGGGGAACAATGAGCAGTTCTTC	CASSVGSGGNNEQFF
few	TRBJ2-3	TRBD2	TRBV4-2	TGTGCCAGCAGCACACTAGCGGGTCCTGAGGATACGCAGTATTTT	CASSTLAGPEDTQYF
-	TRBJ2-1	TRBD2	TRBV4-1	TGCGCCAGCAGTCAAGGGGCTAGCGGGGGGGCCGGGCAGTTCTTC	CASSQGASGGAGQFF
-	TRBJ1-1	-	TRBV5-1	TGCGCCAGCAGCTTGGCCGATCCCACGAATCGGGCTTTCTTT	CASSLADPTNRAFF
-	TRBJ2-2	-	TRBV11-1	TGTGCCAGCAGCTTAGCAGAGGGCACCGGGGAGCTGTTTTTT	CASSLAEGTGELFF
-	TRBJ2-7	-	TRBV24-1	TGTGCCACCAGTGTTGAAAGGGGCGCATACTACGAGCAGTACTTC	CATSVERGAYYEQYF
-	TRBJ1-1	-	TRBV7-8	TGTGCCAGCAGCTCGCGGACAAATACGAGAATAGACACTGAAGCTTTCTTT	CASSSRTNTRIDTEAFF
-	TRBJ1-1	TRBD1	TRBV10-3	TGTGCCATCAGTGAGGACAGGGCGGTAGGGAACACTGAAGCTTTCTTT	CAISEDRAVGNTEAFF
once	TRBJ2-7	-	TRBV27	TGTGCCAGCAGTTTAATCCTCCGACAACCCTACGAGCAGTACTTC	CASSLILRQPYEQYF
-	TRBJ1-4	-	TRBV5-6	TGTGCCAGCAGCCGCCGGACAGCTGCAACTAATGAAAAACTGTTTTTT	CASSRRTAATNEKLFF
-	TRBJ2-3	TRBD1	TRBV11-2	TGTGCCAGCAGCACCATCCAGGGGGCGGAAGTAGATACGCAGTATTTT	CASSTIQGAEVDTQYF
-	TRBJ2-1	-	TRBV3-1/TRBV3-2	TGTGCCAGCAGCCAAGGACTCTTAAGCTCCTACAATGAGCAGTTCTTC	CASSQGLLSSYNEQFF
once	TRBJ1-4	TRBD1	TRBV27	TGTGCCAGCAGTTCAAGGGACAGGGTGTTTCCGGGTGAAAAACTGTTTTTT	CASSSRDRVFPGEKLFF
few	TRBJ1-5	TRBD1	TRBV19	TGTGCCAGTAGGATTGACAGGGGGGTCCATCAGCCCCAGCATTTT	CASRIDRGVHQPQHF
-	TRBJ2-1	-	TRBV11-2	TGTGCCAGCAGCTTGACTAGTGCCTACAATGAGCAGTTCTTC	CASSLTSAYNEQFF
-	TRBJ2-3	TRBD2	TRBV15	TGTGCCACAAGAAGCGGGAGGGCCCTCGGCACAGATACGCAGTATTTT	CATRSGRALGTDTQYF